This T cell receptor (beta chain) originates from a study of blood T cells in healthy people across ages. This clonotype has only a few counts. No antigen is known for it. Study-wide findings and caveats: There was no known CMV status for donors, so expanded clonotype changes were possibly confounded.

The V and J ends lost 1 base and 6 bases, in that order; junction bases with no gene match: 10. Germline CDR1 reads MGHRA; CDR2 reads YSYEKL. The CDR3 spans 18 residues. The second PCR ran about 6 to 12 cycles with a sample-barcoded 5' primer and J-beta primers. TCRdb reprocessed the 5' RACE reads with MiXCR, giving one entry per CDR3 protein. The profile shows about 760,000 distinct CDR3 sequences, approximately 25% of them singletons. Separately, the same data were catalogued under a study of T cells of mothers and their children. That source adds: The sample comes from nine or ten healthy Caucasian donors: mothers and children.

Material: blood. This receptor was identified in a boy between 10 and 17 years old in good health. The genes are TRBV4-1 and TRBJ2-1, with TRBD2 matching 12 bases. The CDR3 DNA reads as TGCGCCAGCAGCCAAGGACTAGCGGGAGTTAGAAGCCGCAATGAGCAGTTCTTC. Residues: CASSQGLAGVRSRNEQFF.